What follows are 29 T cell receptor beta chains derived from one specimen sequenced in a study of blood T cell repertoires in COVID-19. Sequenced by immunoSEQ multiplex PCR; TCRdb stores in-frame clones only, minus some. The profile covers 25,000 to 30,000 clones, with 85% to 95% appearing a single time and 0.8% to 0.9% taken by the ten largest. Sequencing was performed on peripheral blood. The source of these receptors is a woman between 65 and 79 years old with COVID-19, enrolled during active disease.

CDR3 in amino acids: CASSFSSSNTEAFF. The CDR3 region has the DNA TGTGCCAGCAGCTTTTCCAGTTCGAACACTGAAGCTTTCTTT. The chain employs TRBV5-5 and TRBJ1-1; D uncertain. Trimming took 2 bases from V and 1 from J, leaving 9 bases between them. The V gene's germline CDR1 is SGHKS and CDR2 YYEKEE (reference sequence). The CDR3 is 14 residues long.

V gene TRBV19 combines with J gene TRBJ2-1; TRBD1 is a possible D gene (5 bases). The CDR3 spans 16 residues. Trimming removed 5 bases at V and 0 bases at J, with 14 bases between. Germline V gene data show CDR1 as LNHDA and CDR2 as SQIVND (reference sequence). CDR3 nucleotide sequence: TGTGCCAGTAGTCGGATACAGGAGAGCTCCTACAATGAGCAGTTCTTC. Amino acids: CASSRIQESSYNEQFF.

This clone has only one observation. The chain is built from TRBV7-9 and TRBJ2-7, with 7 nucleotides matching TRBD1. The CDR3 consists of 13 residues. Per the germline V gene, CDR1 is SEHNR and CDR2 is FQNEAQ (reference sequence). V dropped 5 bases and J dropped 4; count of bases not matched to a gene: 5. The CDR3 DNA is TGTGCCAGCAGCGAAATCAGGGGGTACGAGCAGTACTTC. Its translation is CASSEIRGYEQYF.

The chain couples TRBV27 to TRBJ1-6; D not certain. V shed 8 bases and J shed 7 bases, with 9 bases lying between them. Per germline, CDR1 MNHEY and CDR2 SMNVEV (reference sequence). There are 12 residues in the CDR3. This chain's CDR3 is CASRGVNSPLHF. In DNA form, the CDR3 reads TGTGCCAGCCGAGGAGTCAATTCACCCCTCCACTTT.

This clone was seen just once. The DNA for the CDR3 is TGTGCCAGCAGCTTAAGGGAGGCGGGATCCTACGAGCAGTACTTC. As protein: CASSLREAGSYEQYF. This chain links TRBV7-6 with TRBJ2-7; a weak D match, TRBD2 (6 bases). Trimming shortened V by 2 bases and J by 1 base, and 12 bases separated the two germline ends. Germline loops: CDR1 SGHVS, CDR2 FNYEAQ. CDR3 length equals 15 residues. The variable domain in full, with the rest retrieved from reference TRBV7-6 and TRBJ2-7, is GAGVSQSPRYKVTKRGQDVALRCDPISGHVSLYWYRQALGQGPEFLTYFNYEAQQDKSGLPNDRFSAERPEGSISTLTIQRTEQRDSAMYRCASSLREAGSYEQYFGPGTRLTVT.

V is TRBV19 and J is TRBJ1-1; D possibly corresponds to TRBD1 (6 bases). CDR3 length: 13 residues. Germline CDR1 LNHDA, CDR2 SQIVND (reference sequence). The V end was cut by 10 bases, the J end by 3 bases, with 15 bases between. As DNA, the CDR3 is TGTGCCACACTTCAGGGGACGGACACTGAAGCTTTCTTT. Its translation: CATLQGTDTEAFF. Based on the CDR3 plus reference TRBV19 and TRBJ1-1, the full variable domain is DGGITQSPKYLFRKEGQNVTLSCEQNLNHDAMYWYRQDPGQGLRLIYYSQIVNDFQKGDIAEGYSVSREKKESFPLTVTSAQKNPTAFYLCATLQGTDTEAFFGQGTRLTVV.

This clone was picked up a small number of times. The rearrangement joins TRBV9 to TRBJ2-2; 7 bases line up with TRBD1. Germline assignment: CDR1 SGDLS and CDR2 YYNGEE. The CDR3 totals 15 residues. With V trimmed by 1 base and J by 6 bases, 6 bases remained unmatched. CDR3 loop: CASSVRQGNAGELFF. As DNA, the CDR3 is TGTGCCAGCAGCGTACGACAGGGTAACGCCGGGGAGCTGTTTTTT.

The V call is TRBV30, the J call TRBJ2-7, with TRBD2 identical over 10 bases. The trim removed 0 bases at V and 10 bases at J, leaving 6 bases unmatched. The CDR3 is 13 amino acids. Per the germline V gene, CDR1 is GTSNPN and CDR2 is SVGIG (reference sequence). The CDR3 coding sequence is TGTGCCTGGAGTGTTCGCCTAGCGGGGGAACAGTACTTC. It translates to CAWSVRLAGEQYF.

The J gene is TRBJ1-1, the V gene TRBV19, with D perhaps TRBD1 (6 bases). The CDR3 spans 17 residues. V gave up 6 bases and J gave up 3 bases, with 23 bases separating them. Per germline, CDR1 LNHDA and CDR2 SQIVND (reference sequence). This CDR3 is CASSFIWTDARDTEAFF. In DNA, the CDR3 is TGTGCCAGTAGCTTCATTTGGACAGATGCCCGTGACACTGAAGCTTTCTTT. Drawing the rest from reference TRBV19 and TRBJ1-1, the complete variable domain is DGGITQSPKYLFRKEGQNVTLSCEQNLNHDAMYWYRQDPGQGLRLIYYSQIVNDFQKGDIAEGYSVSREKKESFPLTVTSAQKNPTAFYLCASSFIWTDARDTEAFFGQGTRLTVV.

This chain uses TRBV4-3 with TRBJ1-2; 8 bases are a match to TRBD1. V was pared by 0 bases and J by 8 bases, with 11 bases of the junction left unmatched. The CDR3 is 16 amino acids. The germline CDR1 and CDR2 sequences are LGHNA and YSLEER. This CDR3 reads CASSQESGTGEWGYTF. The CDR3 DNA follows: TGCGCCAGCAGCCAAGAGTCCGGGACAGGCGAATGGGGCTACACCTTC.

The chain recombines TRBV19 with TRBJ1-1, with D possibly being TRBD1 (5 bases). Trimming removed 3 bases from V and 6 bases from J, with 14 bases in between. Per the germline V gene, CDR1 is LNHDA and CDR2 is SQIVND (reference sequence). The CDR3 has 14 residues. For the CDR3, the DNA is TGTGCCAGTAGTATTGTTAGGAGGGGAGCTGAAGCTTTCTTT. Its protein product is CASSIVRRGAEAFF.

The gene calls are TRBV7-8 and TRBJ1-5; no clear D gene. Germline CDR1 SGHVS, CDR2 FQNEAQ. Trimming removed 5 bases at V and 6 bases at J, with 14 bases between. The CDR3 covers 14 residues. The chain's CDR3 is CASSPGLLFQPQHF. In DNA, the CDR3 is TGTGCCAGCAGCCCTGGACTGCTTTTTCAGCCCCAGCATTTT.

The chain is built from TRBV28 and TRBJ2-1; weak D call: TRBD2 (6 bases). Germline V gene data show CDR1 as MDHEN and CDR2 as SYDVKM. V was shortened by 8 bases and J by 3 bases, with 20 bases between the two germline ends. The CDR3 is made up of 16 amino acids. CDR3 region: CASAARWDFVYNEQFF. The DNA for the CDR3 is TGTGCCAGCGCCGCAAGGTGGGACTTCGTCTACAATGAGCAGTTCTTC.

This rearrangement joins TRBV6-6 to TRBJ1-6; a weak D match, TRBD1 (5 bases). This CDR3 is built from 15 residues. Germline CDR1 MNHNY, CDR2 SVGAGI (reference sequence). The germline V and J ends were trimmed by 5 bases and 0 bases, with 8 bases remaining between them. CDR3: CASSRQSSYNSPLHF. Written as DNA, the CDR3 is TGTGCCAGCAGTAGACAGTCCTCCTATAATTCACCCCTCCACTTT.

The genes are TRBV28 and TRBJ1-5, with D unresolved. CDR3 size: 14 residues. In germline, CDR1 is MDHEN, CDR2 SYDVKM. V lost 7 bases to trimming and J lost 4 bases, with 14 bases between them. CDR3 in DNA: TGTGCCAGCACCCCCCTGTCGGGGAATCAGCCCCAGCATTTT. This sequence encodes CASTPLSGNQPQHF.

The CDR3 sequence: CAWSPNRGLFIEQFF. The CDR3 DNA follows: TGTGCCTGGAGTCCTAACAGGGGCCTCTTTATTGAGCAGTTCTTC. The V and J genes are TRBV30 and TRBJ2-1; 7 nucleotides match TRBD1. CDR3 length: 15 residues. V was pared by 2 bases and J by 9 bases, with 13 bases of the junction left unmatched. The V gene's germline CDR1 is GTSNPN and CDR2 SVGIG (reference sequence).

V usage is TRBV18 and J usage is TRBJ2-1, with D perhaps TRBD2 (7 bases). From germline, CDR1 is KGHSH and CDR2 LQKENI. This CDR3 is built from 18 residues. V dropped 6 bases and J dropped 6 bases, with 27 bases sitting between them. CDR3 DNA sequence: TGTGCCAGCTCTGGGGGGGCCCAGTCCGGGAGTACACCCAATGAGCAGTTCTTC. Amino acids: CASSGGAQSGSTPNEQFF.

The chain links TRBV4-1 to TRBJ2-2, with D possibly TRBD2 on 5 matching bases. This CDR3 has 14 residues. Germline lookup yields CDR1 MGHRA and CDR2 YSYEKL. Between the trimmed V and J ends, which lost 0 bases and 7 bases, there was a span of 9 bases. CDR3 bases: TGCGCCAGCAGCCAAGATCTGGGGAGCGGGGAGCTGTTTTTT. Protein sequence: CASSQDLGSGELFF.

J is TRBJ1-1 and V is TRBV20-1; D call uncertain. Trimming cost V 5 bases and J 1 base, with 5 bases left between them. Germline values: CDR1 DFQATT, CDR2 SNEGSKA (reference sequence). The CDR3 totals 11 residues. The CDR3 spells CSAAENTEAFF. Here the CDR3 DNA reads TGCAGTGCTGCAGAGAACACTGAAGCTTTCTTT.

CDR3 loop: CASSRQGASEAFF. CDR3 DNA sequence: TGTGCCAGCAGTCGACAGGGGGCCAGTGAAGCTTTCTTT. V is TRBV28 and J is TRBJ1-1; TRBD1 aligns across 10 bases. The CDR3 length is 13 residues. The trim removed 5 bases at V and 7 bases at J, leaving 4 bases unmatched. Germline CDR1 MDHEN, CDR2 SYDVKM.

The DNA of the CDR3 is TGTGCCAGCAGCCAGCTGCAGGGTCCGTCATATGGCTACACCTTC. This gives the protein CASSQLQGPSYGYTF. The J gene is TRBJ1-2, the V gene TRBV28; possibly TRBD1 for D (5 bases). V lost 6 bases, J lost 5 bases, and 19 bases lay in between. Looked up from germline, CDR1 is MDHEN and CDR2 is SYDVKM. This CDR3 region has 15 residues.

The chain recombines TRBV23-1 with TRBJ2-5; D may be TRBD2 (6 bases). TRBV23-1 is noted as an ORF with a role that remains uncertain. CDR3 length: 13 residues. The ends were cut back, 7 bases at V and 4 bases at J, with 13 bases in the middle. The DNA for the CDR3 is TGCGCCAGCAACCTGGACGGGGGAGAGACCCAGTACTTC. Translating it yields CASNLDGGETQYF.

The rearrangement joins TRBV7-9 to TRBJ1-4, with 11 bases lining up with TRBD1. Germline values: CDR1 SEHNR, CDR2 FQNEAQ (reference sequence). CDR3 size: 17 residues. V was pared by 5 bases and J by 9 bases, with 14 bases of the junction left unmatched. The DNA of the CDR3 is TGTGCCAGCAGCCCACCACTCGGACAGGGGGCTATGAAAAAACTGTTTTTT. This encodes CASSPPLGQGAMKKLFF.

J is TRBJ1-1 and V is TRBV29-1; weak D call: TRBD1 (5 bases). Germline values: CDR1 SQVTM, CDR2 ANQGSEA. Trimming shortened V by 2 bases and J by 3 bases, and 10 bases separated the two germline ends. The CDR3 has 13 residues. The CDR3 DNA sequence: TGCAGCGTTGAAATGGCCAGGGACACTGAAGCTTTCTTT. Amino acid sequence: CSVEMARDTEAFF.

The CDR3 spells CASNNRGQGSTEAFF. The CDR3 region has the DNA TGTGCCAGTAACAATAGGGGACAGGGGTCCACTGAAGCTTTCTTT. The V call is TRBV19, the J call TRBJ1-1, with 10 bases matching TRBD1. After removal of 7 bases from V and 4 bases from J, the junction contained 9 bases not matched to a gene. The length of the CDR3 is 15 residues. CDR1 and CDR2 from the germline V gene are LNHDA and SQIVND (reference sequence). Based on the CDR3 plus reference TRBV19 and TRBJ1-1, the full variable domain is DGGITQSPKYLFRKEGQNVTLSCEQNLNHDAMYWYRQDPGQGLRLIYYSQIVNDFQKGDIAEGYSVSREKKESFPLTVTSAQKNPTAFYLCASNNRGQGSTEAFFGQGTRLTVV.

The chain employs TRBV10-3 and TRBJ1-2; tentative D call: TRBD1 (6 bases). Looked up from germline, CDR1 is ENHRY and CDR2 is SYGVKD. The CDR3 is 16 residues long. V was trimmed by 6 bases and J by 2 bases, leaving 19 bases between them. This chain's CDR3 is CAISPGQGGGNYGYTF. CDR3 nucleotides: TGTGCCATCAGCCCTGGTCAGGGAGGGGGAAACTATGGCTACACCTTC.

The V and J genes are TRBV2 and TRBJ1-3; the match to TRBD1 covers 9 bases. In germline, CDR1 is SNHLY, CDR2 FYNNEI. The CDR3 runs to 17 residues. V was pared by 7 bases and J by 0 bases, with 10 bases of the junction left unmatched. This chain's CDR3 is CASTGGQGFFSGNTIYF. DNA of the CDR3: TGTGCCAGCACCGGGGGACAGGGATTTTTCTCTGGAAACACCATATATTTT.

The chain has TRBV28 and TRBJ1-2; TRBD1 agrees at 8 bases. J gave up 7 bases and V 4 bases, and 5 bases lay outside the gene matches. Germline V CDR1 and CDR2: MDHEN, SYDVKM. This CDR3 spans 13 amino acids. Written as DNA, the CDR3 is TGTGCCAGCAGTTACCAGGGGGCGCGTGGCTACACCTTC. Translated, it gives CASSYQGARGYTF.

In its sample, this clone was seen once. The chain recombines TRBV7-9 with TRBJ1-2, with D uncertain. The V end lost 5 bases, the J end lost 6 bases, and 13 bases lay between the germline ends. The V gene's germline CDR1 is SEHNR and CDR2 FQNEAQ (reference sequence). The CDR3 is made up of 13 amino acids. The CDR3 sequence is CASSGEGENGYTF. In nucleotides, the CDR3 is TGTGCCAGCAGCGGGGAGGGCGAGAATGGCTACACCTTC. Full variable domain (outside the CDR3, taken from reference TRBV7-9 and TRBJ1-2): DTGVSQNPRHKITKRGQNVTFRCDPISEHNRLYWYRQTLGQGPEFLTYFQNEAQLEKSRLLSDRFSAERPKGSFSTLEIQRTEQGDSAMYLCASSGEGENGYTFGSGTRLTVV.